The sample holds a few counts of the clone carrying this T cell receptor (beta chain). Constant-region reverse primers amplified full-length variable regions, followed by semi-nested Nested Universal Primer A PCR. TCRdb recomputed calls from the 5' RACE reads with MiXCR, one row per CDR3 protein. The profile shows around 37,000 distinct CDR3 sequences, 29% of them singletons. CDR3 length equals 13 residues. Germline V CDR1 and CDR2: MNHEY, SVGAGI. V lost 0 bases and J lost 6, with 6 bases in between. Sequencing was done on a sample of memory CD4+ T cells sorted from a lymph node. Noted subset: memory CD4+ T cells, CD4+CD45RO+CD25-. The rearrangement links TRBV6-5 to TRBJ2-1, with D unresolved. This receptor was identified in a female donor with breast cancer. The CDR3 is CASSYSIPNEQFF. In DNA form, the CDR3 reads TGTGCCAGCAGTTACTCTATCCCCAATGAGCAGTTCTTC.